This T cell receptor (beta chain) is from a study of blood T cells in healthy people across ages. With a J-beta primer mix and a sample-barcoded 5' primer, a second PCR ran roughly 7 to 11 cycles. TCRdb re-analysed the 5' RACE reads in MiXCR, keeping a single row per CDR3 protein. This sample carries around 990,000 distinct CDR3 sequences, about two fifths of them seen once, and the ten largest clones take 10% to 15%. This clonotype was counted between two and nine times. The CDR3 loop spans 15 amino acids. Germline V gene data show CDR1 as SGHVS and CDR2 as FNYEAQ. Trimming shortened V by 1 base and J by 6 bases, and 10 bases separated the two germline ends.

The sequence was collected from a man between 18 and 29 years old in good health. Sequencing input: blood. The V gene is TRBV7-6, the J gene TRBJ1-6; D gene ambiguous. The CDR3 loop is CASSLVKAPNSPLHF. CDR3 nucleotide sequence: TGTGCCAGCAGCTTAGTTAAGGCACCTAATTCACCCCTCCACTTT.